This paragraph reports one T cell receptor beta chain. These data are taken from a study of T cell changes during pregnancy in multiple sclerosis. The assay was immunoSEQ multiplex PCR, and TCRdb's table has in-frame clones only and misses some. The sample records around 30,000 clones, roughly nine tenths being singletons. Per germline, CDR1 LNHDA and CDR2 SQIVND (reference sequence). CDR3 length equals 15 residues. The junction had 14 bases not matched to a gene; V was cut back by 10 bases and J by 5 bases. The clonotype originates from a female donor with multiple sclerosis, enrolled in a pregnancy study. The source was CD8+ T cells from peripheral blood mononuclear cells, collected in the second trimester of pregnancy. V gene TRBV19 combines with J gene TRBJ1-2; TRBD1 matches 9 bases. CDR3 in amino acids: CATRREVGTGYGYTF. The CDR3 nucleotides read TGTGCCACCCGAAGAGAGGTCGGGACAGGGTATGGCTACACCTTC. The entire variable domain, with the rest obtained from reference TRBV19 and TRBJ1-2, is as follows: DGGITQSPKYLFRKEGQNVTLSCEQNLNHDAMYWYRQDPGQGLRLIYYSQIVNDFQKGDIAEGYSVSREKKESFPLTVTSAQKNPTAFYLCATRREVGTGYGYTFGSGTRLTVV.